Listed here are 18 T cell receptor beta chains from one sample, sequenced in a study of blood T cells in healthy people across ages (dated by TCRdb to about 2015). Libraries were made using 5' RACE. Sequencing took place on an Illumina HiSeq 2500. A second PCR of about 6 to 11 cycles was performed with a sample-barcoded 5' primer and a J-beta primer mix. TCRdb redid the processing of the public reads, applying fastp at Q25 and MiXCR, and retained in-frame beta chains. Under each unique CDR3 protein, matching rows form one entry showing the most common genes and DNA. The sample profile shows over 1,200,000 distinct CDR3 sequences; 59% of them were found once. Together, the top ten hold 6.5% to 8.5% of the sample. The source material was blood. These receptors were obtained from a man aged 18 to 29 in good health.

The chain recombines TRBV4-2 with TRBJ2-7; maybe TRBD1 (5 bases). CDR1 and CDR2 from the germline V gene are LGHNA and YNFKEQ. This CDR3 is 15 amino acids long. Trimming pared 1 base from V and 5 bases from J, leaving 15 bases between. The CDR3 nucleotides are TGTGCCAGCAGCCAAGGTCATGGCAGGGTTAACGAGCAGTACTTC. It translates to CASSQGHGRVNEQYF.

This rearrangement joins TRBV5-1 to TRBJ2-7; TRBD1 matches 9 bases. CDR1 SGHRS and CDR2 YFSETQ come from the germline V gene. The length of the CDR3 is 14 residues. Trimming took 3 bases from V and 3 from J; bases not matched to a gene: 4. CDR3 in DNA: TGCGCCAGCAGCTGGACAGGGGTCAACTACGAGCAGTACTTC. Encoded protein: CASSWTGVNYEQYF.

This clonotype has only one observation. The chain's CDR3 is CSASWSNQPQHF. CDR3 coding DNA: TGCAGTGCTAGCTGGAGCAATCAGCCCCAGCATTTT. J is TRBJ1-5 and V is TRBV20-1; D is uncertain. Trimming took 3 bases from V and 1 from J, leaving 4 bases between them. CDR3 size: 12 residues. From germline, CDR1 is DFQATT and CDR2 SNEGSKA (reference sequence).

This clonotype was observed a handful of times. The chain couples TRBV7-9 to TRBJ2-5; 15 nucleotides agree with TRBD2. The CDR3 consists of 17 residues. J gave up 2 bases and V 5 bases, and 6 bases lay outside the gene matches. Germline CDR1 SEHNR, CDR2 FQNEAQ (reference sequence). The CDR3 nucleotides are TGTGCCAGCAGCGCGGGACTAGCGGGGGGCAATCAAGAGACCCAGTACTTC. Translating it yields CASSAGLAGGNQETQYF.

The chain has TRBV4-1 and TRBJ2-7; TRBD2 aligns across 7 bases. The ends lost 6 bases at V and 4 bases at J; junction bases unmatched: 12. Germline V gives CDR1 MGHRA, CDR2 YSYEKL. The CDR3 runs 15 residues. This CDR3 reads CASSWAGGRSYEQYF. DNA of the CDR3: TGCGCCAGCAGTTGGGCCGGCGGGAGAAGTTACGAGCAGTACTTC.

This chain links TRBV3-1 with TRBJ2-7; 8 bases agree with TRBD1. CDR1 is LGHDT and CDR2 is YNNKEL in the germline V gene (reference sequence). This CDR3 region has 14 residues. V dropped 4 bases and J dropped 3; count of bases not matched to a gene: 5. The CDR3 loop reads CASSLGQALYEQYF. The CDR3 DNA reads TGTGCCAGCAGCCTGGGACAGGCACTCTACGAGCAGTACTTC.

The chain has TRBV4-2 and TRBJ2-7; D is possibly TRBD1 or TRBD2 (5 bases each). The J call may not be correct, given that the DNA end is closer to TRBJ2-1. The germline V gene encodes CDR1 LGHNA and CDR2 YNFKEQ. The length of the CDR3 is 11 residues. The CDR3 nucleotides are TGTGCCAGCAGCGAAGGGACGGAGCAGTTCTTC. Translation: CASSEGTEQFF.

The CDR3 sequence: CASSGRESQASYEQYF. CDR3 nucleotides: TGTGCCAGCAGCGGACGGGAATCACAGGCCTCCTACGAGCAGTACTTC. The V call is TRBV11-2, the J call TRBJ2-7; D tentatively reads TRBD1 or TRBD2 (5 bases each). The CDR3 loop spans 16 amino acids. V gave up 5 bases and J gave up 0 bases, with 17 bases separating them. Germline assignment: CDR1 SGHAT and CDR2 FQNNGV.

The chain uses TRBV7-8 and TRBJ2-7; D is tentatively TRBD1 or TRBD2 (5 bases each). Trimming stripped 3 bases from V and 3 bases from J, with 18 bases between. Germline V gene sequence: CDR1 SGHVS, CDR2 FQNEAQ. The CDR3 runs 16 residues. CDR3 residues: CASSFLNRRLNYEQYF. Here the CDR3 DNA reads TGTGCCAGCAGCTTTTTAAACAGGAGACTAAACTACGAGCAGTACTTC.

The J gene is TRBJ2-4, the V gene TRBV29-1; D is possibly TRBD1 or TRBD2 (6 bases each). Germline V gene data show CDR1 as SQVTM and CDR2 as ANQGSEA. Trimming removed 7 bases from V and 0 bases from J, with 25 bases in between. The CDR3 covers 18 residues. CDR3 sequence: CSAGGGSGEGLAKNIQYF. The CDR3 nucleotides read TGCAGCGCCGGGGGCGGGTCTGGTGAGGGCTTAGCCAAAAACATTCAGTACTTC.

V and J are TRBV5-4 and TRBJ2-3, with D maybe TRBD2 (6 bases). Germline-derived CDR1 and CDR2 are SGHNT and YYREEE (reference sequence). CDR3 size: 14 residues. Trimming took 0 bases from V and 9 from J, leaving 14 bases between them. The CDR3 sequence: CASSLAGEGWTQYF. As DNA, the CDR3 is TGTGCCAGCAGCTTGGCGGGAGAGGGTTGGACGCAGTATTTT.

In this sample, this clonotype turned up many times. A junction boundary mismatches the germline segment, possibly from a read error. The J gene is TRBJ2-5, the V gene TRBV5-1, with 14 nucleotides matching TRBD2. Germline V lookup: CDR1 SGHRS, CDR2 YFSETQ. The CDR3 extends over 16 amino acids. For the CDR3, the DNA is TGTGCCAGCAGCTTAGGGACTAGCGGGGGCCAAGAGACCCAGTACTTC. Translated, it gives CASSLGTSGGQETQYF.

The chain recombines TRBV20-1 with TRBJ2-2; TRBD1 matches at 9 bases. The germline V gene encodes CDR1 DFQATT and CDR2 SNEGSKA (reference sequence). The V segment lost 6 bases and the J segment 2 bases; nucleotides outside the gene matches: 4. This CDR3 is built from 14 residues. Written as DNA, the CDR3 is TGCAGTGCCTGGACAGGGGCTAACACCGGGGAGCTGTTTTTT. As protein: CSAWTGANTGELFF.

The chain employs TRBV7-9 and TRBJ2-3, with D hard to call. The CDR3 totals 10 residues. V was trimmed by 10 bases and J by 5 bases, leaving 7 bases between them. Germline CDR1 reads SEHNR; CDR2 reads FQNEAQ (reference sequence). CDR3 sequence: CATLRDTQYF. Written as DNA, the CDR3 is TGTGCCACCCTTCGAGATACGCAGTATTTT. The full variable domain, rest sourced from reference TRBV7-9 and TRBJ2-3, is DTGVSQNPRHKITKRGQNVTFRCDPISEHNRLYWYRQTLGQGPEFLTYFQNEAQLEKSRLLSDRFSAERPKGSFSTLEIQRTEQGDSAMYLCATLRDTQYFGPGTRLTVL.

This clonotype was seen more than once but under ten times. J is TRBJ2-5 and V is TRBV5-1, with D tentatively TRBD2 (6 bases). The CDR3 totals 16 residues. V was trimmed by 3 bases and J by 1 base, leaving 16 bases between them. Germline V gene lookup returns CDR1 SGHRS and CDR2 YFSETQ. Here the CDR3 DNA reads TGCGCCAGCAGCTCGGCTACCGGGAGTACCCAAGAGACCCAGTACTTC. Amino acids: CASSSATGSTQETQYF. Variable domain in full (rest from reference TRBV5-1 and TRBJ2-5): KAGVTQTPRYLIKTRGQQVTLSCSPISGHRSVSWYQQTPGQGLQFLFEYFSETQRNKGNFPGRFSGRQFSNSRSEMNVSTLELGDSALYLCASSSATGSTQETQYFGPGTRLLVL.

V is TRBV6-1 and J is TRBJ2-1, with a weak D call TRBD2 (5 bases). The CDR3 runs to 13 residues. CDR1 and CDR2 from the germline V gene are MNHNS and SASEGT. V was pared by 4 bases and J by 5 bases, with 9 bases between. CDR3 protein: CASSGWTDNEQFF. The CDR3 DNA reads TGTGCCAGCAGTGGATGGACTGACAATGAGCAGTTCTTC.

The rearrangement uses TRBV5-6 and TRBJ2-7; D remains ambiguous. Germline V gene lookup returns CDR1 SGHDT and CDR2 YYEEEE. Trimming shortened V by 3 bases and J by 4 bases, and 11 bases separated the two germline ends. The CDR3 extends over 13 amino acids. The CDR3 region is CASSWSLGYEQYF. DNA for the CDR3: TGTGCCAGCAGCTGGTCCCTAGGGTACGAGCAGTACTTC.

The chain uses TRBV10-3 and TRBJ2-1; D possibly uses TRBD1 or TRBD2 (5 bases each). The CDR3 is made up of 16 amino acids. Deletions cut 7 bases from V and 2 bases from J, with 18 bases between. Germline loops: CDR1 ENHRY, CDR2 SYGVKD. Here the CDR3 reads CAINDVSGSPYNEQFF. CDR3 nucleotide sequence: TGTGCCATCAATGATGTCTCAGGGAGCCCCTACAATGAGCAGTTCTTC.